This paragraph covers one T cell receptor beta chain sequence. Antigen specificity is unknown. The sample is drawn from a study of T cell repertoires in ileal Crohn's disease. Study-level findings and limits: Active smokers at surgery had more clonal expansions than non-smokers. Endoscopic recurrence occurred in every patient whose clonality exceeded 26.8%.

Time point indicated: inflamed ileum from the surgical specimen. The table came from immunoSEQ multiplex PCR; TCRdb's copy has only in-frame clones and leaves some out. This sample carries about 18,000 clones, 75% to 80% of them seen once, and the ten largest clones take around 4%. The CDR3 contains 13 residues. The germline gives CDR1 SQVTM, CDR2 ANQGSEA. Trimming cost V 6 bases and J 0 bases, with 11 bases left between them. Sequencing input: ileal tissue. The receptor was derived from an adult with Crohn's disease. The J gene is TRBJ1-1, the V gene TRBV29-1; D gene unclear. CDR3 amino acids: CSVETPMNTEAFF. Written as DNA, the CDR3 is TGCAGCGTAGAAACCCCCATGAACACTGAAGCTTTCTTT. Supplemented by reference TRBV29-1 and TRBJ1-1, the full variable domain reads SAVISQKPSRDICQRGTSLTIQCQVDSQVTMMFWYRQQPGQSLTLIATANQGSEATYESGFVIDKFPISRPNLTFSTLTVSNMSPEDSSIYLCSVETPMNTEAFFGQGTRLTVV.